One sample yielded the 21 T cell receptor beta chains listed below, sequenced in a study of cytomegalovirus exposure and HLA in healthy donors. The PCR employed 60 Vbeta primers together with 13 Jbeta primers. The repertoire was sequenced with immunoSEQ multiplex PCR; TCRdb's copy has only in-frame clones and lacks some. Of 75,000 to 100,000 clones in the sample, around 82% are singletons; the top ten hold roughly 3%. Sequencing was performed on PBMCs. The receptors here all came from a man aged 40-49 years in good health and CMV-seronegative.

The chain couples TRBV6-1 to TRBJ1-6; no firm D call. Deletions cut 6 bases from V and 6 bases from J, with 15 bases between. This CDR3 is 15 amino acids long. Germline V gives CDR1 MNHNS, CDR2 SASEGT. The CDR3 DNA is TGTGCCAGCAGGGTTTGGAGGCCCTTTAATTCACCCCTCCACTTT. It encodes CASRVWRPFNSPLHF.

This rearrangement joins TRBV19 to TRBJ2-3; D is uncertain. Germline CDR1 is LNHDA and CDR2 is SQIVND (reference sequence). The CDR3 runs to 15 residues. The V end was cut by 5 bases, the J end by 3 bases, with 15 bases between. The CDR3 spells CASSPRLSATDTQYF. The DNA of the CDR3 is TGTGCCAGTAGTCCCCGCCTAAGCGCGACAGATACGCAGTATTTT.

CDR3 region: CASSEEAGGETQYF. Here the CDR3 DNA reads TGTGCCAGCAGTGAAGAGGCAGGGGGCGAGACCCAGTACTTC. This chain links TRBV2 with TRBJ2-5, with TRBD1 matching over 8 bases. Germline CDR1 and CDR2: SNHLY and FYNNEI. The CDR3 sequence is 14 residues long. V lost 1 base and J lost 5; bases outside the gene matches: 3.

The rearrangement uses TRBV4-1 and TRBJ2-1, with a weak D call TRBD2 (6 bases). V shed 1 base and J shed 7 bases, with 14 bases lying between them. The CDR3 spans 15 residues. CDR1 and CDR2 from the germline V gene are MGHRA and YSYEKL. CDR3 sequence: CASSQAGMGGNEQFF. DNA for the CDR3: TGCGCCAGCAGCCAAGCCGGGATGGGGGGAAATGAGCAGTTCTTC.

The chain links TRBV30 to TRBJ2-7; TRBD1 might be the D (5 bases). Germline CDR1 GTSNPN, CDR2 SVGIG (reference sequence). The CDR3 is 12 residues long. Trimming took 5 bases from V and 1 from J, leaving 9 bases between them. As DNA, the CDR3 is TGTGCCTGGGGGCCAGGGTCCTACGAGCAGTACTTC. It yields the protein CAWGPGSYEQYF.

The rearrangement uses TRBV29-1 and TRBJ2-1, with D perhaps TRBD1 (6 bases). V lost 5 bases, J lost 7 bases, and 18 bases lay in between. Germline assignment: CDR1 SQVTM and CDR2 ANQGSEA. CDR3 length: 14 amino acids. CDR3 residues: CSVSPGARRNEQFF. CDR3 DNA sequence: TGCAGCGTTTCCCCAGGGGCGCGTAGGAATGAGCAGTTCTTC.

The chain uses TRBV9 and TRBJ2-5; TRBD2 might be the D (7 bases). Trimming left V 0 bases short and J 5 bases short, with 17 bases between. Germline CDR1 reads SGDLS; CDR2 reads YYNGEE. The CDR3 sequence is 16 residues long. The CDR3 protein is CASSVDPAGARETQYF. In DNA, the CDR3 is TGTGCCAGCAGCGTAGATCCCGCGGGGGCTAGGGAGACCCAGTACTTC.

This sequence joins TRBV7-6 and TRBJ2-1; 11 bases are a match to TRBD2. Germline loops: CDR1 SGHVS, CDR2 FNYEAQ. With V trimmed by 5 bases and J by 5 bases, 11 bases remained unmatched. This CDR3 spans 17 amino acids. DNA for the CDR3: TGTGCCAGCAGCCCACGTAGCGGGAGGGCCGGGAACAATGAGCAGTTCTTC. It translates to CASSPRSGRAGNNEQFF.

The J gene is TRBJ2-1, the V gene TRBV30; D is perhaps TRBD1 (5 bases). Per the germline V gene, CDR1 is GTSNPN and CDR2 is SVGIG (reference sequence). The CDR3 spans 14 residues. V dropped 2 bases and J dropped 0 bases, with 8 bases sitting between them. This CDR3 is CAWSRDSSYNEQFF. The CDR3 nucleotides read TGTGCCTGGAGTCGTGACAGCTCCTACAATGAGCAGTTCTTC.

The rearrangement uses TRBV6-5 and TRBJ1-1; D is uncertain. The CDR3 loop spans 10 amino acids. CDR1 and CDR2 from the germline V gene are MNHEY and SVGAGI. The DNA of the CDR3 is TGTGTATCACAGTCCACTGAAGCTTTCTTT. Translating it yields CVSQSTEAFF.

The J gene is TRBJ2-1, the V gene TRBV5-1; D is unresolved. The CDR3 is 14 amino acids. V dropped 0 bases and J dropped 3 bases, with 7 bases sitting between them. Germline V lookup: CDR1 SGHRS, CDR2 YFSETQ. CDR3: CASSLGPLYNEQFF. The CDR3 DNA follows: TGCGCCAGCAGCTTGGGTCCCCTCTACAATGAGCAGTTCTTC.

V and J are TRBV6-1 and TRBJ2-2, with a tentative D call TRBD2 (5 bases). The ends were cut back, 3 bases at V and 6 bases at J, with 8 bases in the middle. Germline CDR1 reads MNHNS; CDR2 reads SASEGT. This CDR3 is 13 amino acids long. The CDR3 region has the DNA TGTGCCAGCAGTGACGCGAGGGCCGGGGAGCTGTTTTTT. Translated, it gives CASSDARAGELFF.

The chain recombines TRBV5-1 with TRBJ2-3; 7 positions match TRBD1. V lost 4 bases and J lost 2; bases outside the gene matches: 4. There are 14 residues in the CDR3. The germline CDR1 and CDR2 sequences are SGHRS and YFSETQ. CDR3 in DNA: TGCGCCAGCAGCCAGACAGGGAACACAGATACGCAGTATTTT. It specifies CASSQTGNTDTQYF.

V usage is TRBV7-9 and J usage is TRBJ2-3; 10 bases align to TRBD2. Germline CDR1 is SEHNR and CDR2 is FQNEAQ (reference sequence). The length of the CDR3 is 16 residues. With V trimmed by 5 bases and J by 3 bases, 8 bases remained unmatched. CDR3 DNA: TGTGCCAGCAGCACCGAGCGGGGGGGCCGGACAGATACGCAGTATTTT. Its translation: CASSTERGGRTDTQYF.

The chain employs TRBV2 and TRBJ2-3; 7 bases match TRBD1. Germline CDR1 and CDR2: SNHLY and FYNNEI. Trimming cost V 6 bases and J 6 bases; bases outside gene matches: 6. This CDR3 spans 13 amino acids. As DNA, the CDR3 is TGTGCCAGCAGGCAGGGGGTCGGGGATACGCAGTATTTT. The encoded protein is CASRQGVGDTQYF.

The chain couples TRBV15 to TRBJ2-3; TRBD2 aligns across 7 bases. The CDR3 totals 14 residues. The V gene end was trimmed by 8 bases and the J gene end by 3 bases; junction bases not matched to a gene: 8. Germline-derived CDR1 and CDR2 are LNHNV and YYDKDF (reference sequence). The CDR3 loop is CATVGGMGTDTQYF. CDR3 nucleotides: TGTGCCACCGTCGGGGGGATGGGGACAGATACGCAGTATTTT.

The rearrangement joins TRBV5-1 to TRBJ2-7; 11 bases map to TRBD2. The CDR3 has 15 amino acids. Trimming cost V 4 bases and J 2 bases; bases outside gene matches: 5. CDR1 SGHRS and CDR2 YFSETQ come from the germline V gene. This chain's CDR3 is CASSTIAGGPYEQYF. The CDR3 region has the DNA TGCGCCAGCAGCACAATAGCGGGAGGGCCCTACGAGCAGTACTTC.

CDR3 in DNA: TGTGCCAGCAGCCGGAACCGGGACAAGGGCGAAAAACTGTTTTTT. Translating it yields CASSRNRDKGEKLFF. This chain uses TRBV7-2 with TRBJ1-4; D might be TRBD1 (6 bases). Trimming stripped 5 bases from V and 8 bases from J, with 18 bases between. The germline gives CDR1 SGHTA, CDR2 FQGNSA. This CDR3 region has 15 residues.

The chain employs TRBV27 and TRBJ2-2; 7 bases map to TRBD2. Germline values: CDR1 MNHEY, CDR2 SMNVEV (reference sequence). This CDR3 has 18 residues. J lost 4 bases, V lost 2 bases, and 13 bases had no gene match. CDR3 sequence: CASSLTRRASGFTGELFF. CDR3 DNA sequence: TGTGCCAGCAGTTTAACTAGAAGGGCTAGCGGTTTCACCGGGGAGCTGTTTTTT.

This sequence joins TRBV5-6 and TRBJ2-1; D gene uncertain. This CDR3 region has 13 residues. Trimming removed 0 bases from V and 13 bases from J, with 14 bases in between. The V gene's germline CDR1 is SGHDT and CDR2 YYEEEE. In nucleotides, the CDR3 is TGTGCCAGCAGCTTGGAGCAGAGGAATACTCAGTTCTTC. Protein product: CASSLEQRNTQFF.

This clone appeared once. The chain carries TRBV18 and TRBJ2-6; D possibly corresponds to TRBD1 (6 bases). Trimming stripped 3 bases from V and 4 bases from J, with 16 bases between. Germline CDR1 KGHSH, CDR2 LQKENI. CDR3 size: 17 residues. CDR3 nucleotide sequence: TGTGCCAGCTCACCCCAGGGGTTACCGCCGGGGGCCAACGTCCTGACTTTC. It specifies CASSPQGLPPGANVLTF.